Sequencing of this T cell receptor beta chain was carried out in a study of blood T cell repertoires in COVID-19. About the research overall: Samples of COVID-19 (acute and convalescent) were obtained from the United States, Italy and Spain.

Method: immunoSEQ multiplex PCR; TCRdb's copy keeps in-frame clones and lacks some. This table holds about 210,000 clones, less than 90% found once. Trimming left V 4 bases short and J 1 base short, with 10 bases between. The length of the CDR3 is 14 residues. Germline V gene data show CDR1 as LNHNV and CDR2 as YYDKDF (reference sequence). Those designated as exposed participants met a COVID-19 case within 2 weeks before study entry. The sequencing input was PBMCs or T cells enriched from blood (not recorded which). The chain is built from TRBV15 and TRBJ1-1, with D tentatively TRBD1 (5 bases). This clonotype originated in a woman aged 30 to 39 who had been exposed to COVID-19. The chain's CDR3 is CATSTGRGNTEAFF. DNA for the CDR3: TGTGCCACCAGCACAGGGCGGGGGAACACTGAAGCTTTCTTT.